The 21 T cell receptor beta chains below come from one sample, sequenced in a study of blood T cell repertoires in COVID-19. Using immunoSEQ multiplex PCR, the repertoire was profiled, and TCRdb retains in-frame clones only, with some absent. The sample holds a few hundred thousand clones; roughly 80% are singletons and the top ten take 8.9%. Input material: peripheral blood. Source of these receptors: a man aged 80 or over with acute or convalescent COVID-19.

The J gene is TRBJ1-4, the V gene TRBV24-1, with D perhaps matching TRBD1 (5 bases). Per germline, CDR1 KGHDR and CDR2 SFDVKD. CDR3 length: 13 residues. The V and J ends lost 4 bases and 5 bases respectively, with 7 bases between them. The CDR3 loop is CATSEPGNEKLFF. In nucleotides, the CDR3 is TGTGCCACCAGTGAGCCAGGGAATGAAAAACTGTTTTTT.

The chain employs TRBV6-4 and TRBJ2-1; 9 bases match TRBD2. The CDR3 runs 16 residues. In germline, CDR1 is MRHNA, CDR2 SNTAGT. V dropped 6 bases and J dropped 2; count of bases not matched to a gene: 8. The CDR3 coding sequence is TGTGCCAGCAGAAGACTAGCGGAAAAAACCTACAATGAGCAGTTCTTC. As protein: CASRRLAEKTYNEQFF.

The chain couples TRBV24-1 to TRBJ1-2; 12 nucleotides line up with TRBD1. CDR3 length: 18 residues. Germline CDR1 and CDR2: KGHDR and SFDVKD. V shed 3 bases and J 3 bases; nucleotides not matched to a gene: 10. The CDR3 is CATSDPITGTGGYYGYTF. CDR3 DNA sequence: TGTGCCACCAGTGATCCAATAACCGGGACAGGGGGCTACTATGGCTACACCTTC.

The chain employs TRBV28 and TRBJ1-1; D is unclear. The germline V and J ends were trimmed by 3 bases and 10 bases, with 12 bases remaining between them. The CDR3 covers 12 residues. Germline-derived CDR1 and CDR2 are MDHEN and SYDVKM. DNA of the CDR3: TGTGCCAGCAGTTTCAAGTCCACGGGAGCTTTCTTT. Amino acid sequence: CASSFKSTGAFF.

CDR3 DNA: TGTGCCAGCAGCCCCCTAGCGGGAGGGCTTAATGAGCAGTTCTTC. Its protein product is CASSPLAGGLNEQFF. The rearrangement links TRBV6-5 to TRBJ2-1; 12 bases line up with TRBD2. In germline, CDR1 is MNHEY, CDR2 SVGAGI. The CDR3 is 15 amino acids. Losses at the gene ends were 6 bases for V and 7 bases for J; bases not matched to a gene: 7.

The CDR3 coding sequence is TGTGCCAGCAGCCAAGGGACGACAGGGGGCGGCACTGAAGCTTTCTTT. It translates to CASSQGTTGGGTEAFF. The V gene is TRBV4-2, the J gene TRBJ1-1; 10 nucleotides line up with TRBD1. The germline CDR1 and CDR2 sequences are LGHNA and YNFKEQ. J was trimmed by 4 bases and V by 1 base; bases with no gene match: 6. CDR3 size: 16 residues.

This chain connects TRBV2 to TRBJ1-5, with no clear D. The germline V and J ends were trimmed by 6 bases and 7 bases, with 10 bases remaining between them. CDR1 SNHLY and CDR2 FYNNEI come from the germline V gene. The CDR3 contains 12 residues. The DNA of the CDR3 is TGTGCCAGCAGCCTAGCAAGGCAGCCCCAGCATTTT. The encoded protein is CASSLARQPQHF.

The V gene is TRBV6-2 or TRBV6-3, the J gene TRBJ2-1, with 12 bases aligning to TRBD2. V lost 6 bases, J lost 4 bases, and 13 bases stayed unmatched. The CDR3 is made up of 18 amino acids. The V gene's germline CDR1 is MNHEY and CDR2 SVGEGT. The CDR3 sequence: CASSHGLAGSSVYNEQFF. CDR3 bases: TGTGCCAGCAGCCACGGACTAGCGGGGAGTTCGGTTTACAATGAGCAGTTCTTC.

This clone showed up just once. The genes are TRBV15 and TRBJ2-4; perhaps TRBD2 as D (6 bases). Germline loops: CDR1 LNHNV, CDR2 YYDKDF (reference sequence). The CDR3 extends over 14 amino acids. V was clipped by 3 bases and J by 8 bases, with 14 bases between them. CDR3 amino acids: CATSRAGREDIQYF. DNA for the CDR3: TGTGCCACCAGCAGGGCCGGGAGAGAAGACATTCAGTACTTC.

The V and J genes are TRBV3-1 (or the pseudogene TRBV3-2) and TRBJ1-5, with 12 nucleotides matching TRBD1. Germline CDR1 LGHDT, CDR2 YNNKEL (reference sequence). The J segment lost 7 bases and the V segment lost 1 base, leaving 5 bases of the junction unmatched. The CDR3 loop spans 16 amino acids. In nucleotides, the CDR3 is TGTGCCAGCAGCCAAGCCGGGACAGGGGGCGGACAGCCCCAGCATTTT. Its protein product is CASSQAGTGGGQPQHF.

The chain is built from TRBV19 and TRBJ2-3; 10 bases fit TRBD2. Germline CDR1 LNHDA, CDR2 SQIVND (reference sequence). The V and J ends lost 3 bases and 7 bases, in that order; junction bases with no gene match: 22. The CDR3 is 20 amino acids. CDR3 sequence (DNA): TGTGCCAGTAGTATCTTGCGCCCAAGAGGTGAGCGGGAGGGTCTGCATACGCAGTATTTT. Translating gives CASSILRPRGEREGLHTQYF.

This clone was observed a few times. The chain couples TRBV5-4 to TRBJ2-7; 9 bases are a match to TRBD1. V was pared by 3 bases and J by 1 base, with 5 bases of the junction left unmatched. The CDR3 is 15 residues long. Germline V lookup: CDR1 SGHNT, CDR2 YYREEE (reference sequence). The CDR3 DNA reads TGTGCCAGCAGCTCCCCCGGGACAGGGTCCTACGAGCAGTACTTC. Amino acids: CASSSPGTGSYEQYF. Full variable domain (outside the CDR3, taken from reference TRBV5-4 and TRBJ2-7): ETGVTQSPTHLIKTRGQQVTLRCSSQSGHNTVSWYQQALGQGPQFIFQYYREEENGRGNFPPRFSGLQFPNYSSELNVNALELDDSALYLCASSSPGTGSYEQYFGPGTRLTVT.

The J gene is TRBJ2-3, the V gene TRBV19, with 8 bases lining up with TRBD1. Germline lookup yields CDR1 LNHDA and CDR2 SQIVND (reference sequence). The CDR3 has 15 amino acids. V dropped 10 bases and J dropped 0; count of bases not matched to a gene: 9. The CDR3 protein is CATLDRGGSTDTQYF. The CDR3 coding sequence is TGTGCCACCTTAGACAGGGGAGGTAGCACAGATACGCAGTATTTT.

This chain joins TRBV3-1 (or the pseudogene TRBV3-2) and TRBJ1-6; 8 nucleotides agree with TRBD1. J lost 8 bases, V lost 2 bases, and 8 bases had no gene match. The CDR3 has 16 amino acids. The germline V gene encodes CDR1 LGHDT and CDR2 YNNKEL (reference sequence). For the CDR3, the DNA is TGTGCCAGCAGCCAATACGACAGGGGAACCTATTCACCCCTCCACTTT. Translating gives CASSQYDRGTYSPLHF.

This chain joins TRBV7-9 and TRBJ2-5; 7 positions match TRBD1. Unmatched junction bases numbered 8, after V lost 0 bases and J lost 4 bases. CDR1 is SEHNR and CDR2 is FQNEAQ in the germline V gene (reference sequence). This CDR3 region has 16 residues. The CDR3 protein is CASSLATGARGETQYF. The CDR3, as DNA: TGTGCCAGCAGCTTAGCTACAGGGGCCCGGGGAGAGACCCAGTACTTC.

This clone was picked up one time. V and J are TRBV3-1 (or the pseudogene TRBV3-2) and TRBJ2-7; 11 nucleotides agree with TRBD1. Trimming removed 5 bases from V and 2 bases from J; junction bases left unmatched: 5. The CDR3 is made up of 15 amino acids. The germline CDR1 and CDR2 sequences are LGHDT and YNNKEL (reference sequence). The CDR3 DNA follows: TGTGCCAGCAGCGTAGGACAGGGGGCTCCCTACGAGCAGTACTTC. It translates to CASSVGQGAPYEQYF.

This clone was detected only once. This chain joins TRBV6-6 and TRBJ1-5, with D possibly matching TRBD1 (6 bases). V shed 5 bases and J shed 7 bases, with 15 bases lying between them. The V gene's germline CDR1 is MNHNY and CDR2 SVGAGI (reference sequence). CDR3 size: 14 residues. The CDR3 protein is CASSPPQGIQPQHF. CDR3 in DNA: TGTGCCAGCAGTCCCCCACAGGGAATCCAGCCCCAGCATTTT.

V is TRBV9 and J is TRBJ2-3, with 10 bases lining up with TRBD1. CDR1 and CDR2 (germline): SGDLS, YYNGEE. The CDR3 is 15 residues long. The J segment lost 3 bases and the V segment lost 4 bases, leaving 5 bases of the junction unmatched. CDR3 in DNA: TGTGCCAGCAGCCTCGGGACAGGGGTGACAGATACGCAGTATTTT. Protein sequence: CASSLGTGVTDTQYF.

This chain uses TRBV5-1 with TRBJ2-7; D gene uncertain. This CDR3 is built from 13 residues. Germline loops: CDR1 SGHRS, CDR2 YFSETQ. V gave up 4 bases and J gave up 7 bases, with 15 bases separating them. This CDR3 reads CASSPRGPWEQYF. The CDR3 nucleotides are TGCGCCAGCAGCCCTCGCGGCCCCTGGGAGCAGTACTTC.

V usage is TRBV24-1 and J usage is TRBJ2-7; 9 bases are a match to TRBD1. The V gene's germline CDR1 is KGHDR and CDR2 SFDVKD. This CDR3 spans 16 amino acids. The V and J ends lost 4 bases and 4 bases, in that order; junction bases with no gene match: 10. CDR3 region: CATSEGQGRGIYEQYF. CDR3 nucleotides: TGTGCCACCAGTGAGGGACAGGGTCGCGGAATATACGAGCAGTACTTC.

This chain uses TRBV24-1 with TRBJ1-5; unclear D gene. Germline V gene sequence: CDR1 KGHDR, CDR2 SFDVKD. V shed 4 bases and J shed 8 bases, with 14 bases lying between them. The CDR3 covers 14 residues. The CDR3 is CATSEAVSGKPQHF. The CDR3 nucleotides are TGTGCCACCAGTGAGGCAGTTTCGGGGAAGCCCCAGCATTTT.